A selection of T cell receptor beta chains follows, all from one sample in a study of cytomegalovirus exposure and HLA in healthy donors. Some clones are missing from TCRdb's copy, which holds only in-frame ones; the method was immunoSEQ multiplex PCR. This table has some 66,000 clones, around 97% appearing once. The specimen was PBMCs. These receptors were taken from a woman aged 18-29 years in good health and CMV-seropositive. The CDR3 runs from the conserved cysteine through the conserved F or W. D genes are given only for firm matches. Rows give clone size only sometimes, using once, few, many, or a class for an expanded clone.

v_gene	len	j_gene	d_gene	abundance	CDR3aa	CDR3nt
TRBV7-9	14	TRBJ1-1	NA	NA	CASSYGGMNTEAFF	TGTGCCAGCAGCTATGGAGGGATGAACACTGAAGCTTTCTTT
TRBV10-3	14	TRBJ1-1	NA	NA	CAIRTQGDLIRAFF	TGTGCCATCAGGACACAGGGAGACTTGATTCGAGCTTTCTTT
TRBV5-6	13	TRBJ2-1	NA	NA	CASSFRIGDEQFF	TGTGCCAGCAGCTTTCGCATAGGAGACGAGCAGTTCTTC
TRBV19	15	TRBJ2-7	TRBD2	NA	CASRRTSGSIYEQYF	TGTGCCAGTAGACGGACTAGCGGGAGTATCTACGAGCAGTACTTC
TRBV6-5	16	TRBJ2-3	TRBD2	NA	CASSYRGGGSTDTQYF	TGTGCCAGCAGTTATCGTGGCGGGGGAAGCACAGATACGCAGTATTTT
TRBV28	11	TRBJ1-2	NA	NA	CASTTGFGYTF	TGTGCCAGCACCACAGGTTTTGGCTACACCTTC
TRBV5-1	14	TRBJ2-7	NA	NA	CASSLTGESHEQYF	TGCGCCAGCAGCTTGACGGGGGAGTCTCACGAGCAGTACTTC
TRBV28	14	TRBJ2-1	TRBD1	once	CASSLTGGYNEQFF	TGTGCCAGCAGTTTGACAGGGGGGTACAATGAGCAGTTCTTC
TRBV9	12	TRBJ1-1	NA	NA	CASGSMNTEAFF	TGTGCCAGCGGGAGCATGAACACTGAAGCTTTCTTT
TRBV6-1	15	TRBJ1-3	NA	NA	CASSERGSSGNTIYF	TGTGCCAGCAGTGAAAGGGGCAGTTCTGGAAACACCATATATTTT
TRBV29-1	12	TRBJ2-3	NA	NA	CSVNEGLDTQYF	TGCAGCGTTAATGAGGGTTTGGATACGCAGTATTTT
TRBV7-6	17	TRBJ2-3	NA	NA	CASSLAPGSEPTDTQYF	TGTGCCAGCAGCTTAGCGCCTGGGTCGGAGCCCACAGATACGCAGTATTTT
TRBV9	11	TRBJ1-1	NA	NA	CASSVGGEAFF	TGTGCCAGCAGCGTAGGAGGTGAAGCTTTCTTT
TRBV28	11	TRBJ1-1	TRBD1	NA	CATGSDTEAFF	TGCGCGACAGGGTCGGACACTGAAGCTTTCTTT
TRBV27	14	TRBJ2-7	TRBD1	NA	CASSLDRASYEQYF	TGTGCCAGCAGTTTAGACAGGGCATCCTACGAGCAGTACTTC
TRBV7-2	15	TRBJ1-5	TRBD1	NA	CASSLAGGAGQPQHF	TGTGCCAGCAGCTTAGCAGGGGGCGCAGGTCAGCCCCAGCATTTT
TRBV29-1	15	TRBJ2-1	TRBD1	NA	CSARPPGQGVNEQFF	TGCAGCGCAAGACCCCCGGGACAGGGGGTCAATGAGCAGTTCTTC
TRBV18	17	TRBJ1-4	TRBD1	NA	CASSPPGDRGSSEKLFF	TGTGCCAGCTCACCACCAGGGGACAGGGGATCGAGTGAAAAACTGTTTTTT
TRBV5-1	16	TRBJ1-2	TRBD1	once	CASSLVQGGQIYGYTF	TGCGCCAGCAGCTTGGTTCAGGGGGGACAAATCTATGGCTACACCTTC
TRBV30	13	TRBJ2-2	TRBD1	NA	CAWSGTGPGELFF	TGTGCCTGGAGTGGGACAGGGCCCGGGGAGCTGTTTTTT